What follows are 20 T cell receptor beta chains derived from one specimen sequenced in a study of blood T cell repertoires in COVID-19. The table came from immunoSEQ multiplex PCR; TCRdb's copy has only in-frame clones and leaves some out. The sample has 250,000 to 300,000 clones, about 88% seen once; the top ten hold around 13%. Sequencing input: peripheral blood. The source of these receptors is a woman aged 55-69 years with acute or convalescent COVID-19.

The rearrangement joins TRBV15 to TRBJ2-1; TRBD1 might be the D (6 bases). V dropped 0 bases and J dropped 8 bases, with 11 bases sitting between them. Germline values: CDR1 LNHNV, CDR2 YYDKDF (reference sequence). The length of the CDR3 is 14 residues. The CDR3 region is CATSRENRDHEQFF. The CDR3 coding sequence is TGTGCCACCAGCAGAGAGAACAGGGACCATGAGCAGTTCTTC. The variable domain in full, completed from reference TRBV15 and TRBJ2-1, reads DAMVIQNPRYQVTQFGKPVTLSCSQTLNHNVMYWYQQKSSQAPKLLFHYYDKDFNNEADTPDNFQSRRPNTSFCFLDIRSPGLGDTAMYLCATSRENRDHEQFFGPGTRLTVL.

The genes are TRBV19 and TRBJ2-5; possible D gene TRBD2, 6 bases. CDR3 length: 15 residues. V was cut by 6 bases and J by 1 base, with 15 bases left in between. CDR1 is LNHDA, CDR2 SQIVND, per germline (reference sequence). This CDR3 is CASRPRTTFQETQYF. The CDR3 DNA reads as TGTGCCAGTAGACCTAGGACTACCTTCCAAGAGACCCAGTACTTC. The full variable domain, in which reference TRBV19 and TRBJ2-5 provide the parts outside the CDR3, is DGGITQSPKYLFRKEGQNVTLSCEQNLNHDAMYWYRQDPGQGLRLIYYSQIVNDFQKGDIAEGYSVSREKKESFPLTVTSAQKNPTAFYLCASRPRTTFQETQYFGPGTRLLVL.

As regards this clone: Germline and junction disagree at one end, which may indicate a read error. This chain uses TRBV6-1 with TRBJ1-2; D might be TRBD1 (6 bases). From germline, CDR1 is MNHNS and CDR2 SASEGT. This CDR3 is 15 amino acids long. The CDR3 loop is CASSEDRSYSAGYTF. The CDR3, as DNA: TGTGCCAGCAGCGAAGACAGGAGTTACTCGGCTGGCTACACCTTC.

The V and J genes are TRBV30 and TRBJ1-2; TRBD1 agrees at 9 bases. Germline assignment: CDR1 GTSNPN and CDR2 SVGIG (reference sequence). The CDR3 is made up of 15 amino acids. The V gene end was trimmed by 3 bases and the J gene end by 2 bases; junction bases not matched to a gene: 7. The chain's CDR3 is CAWRPPGQGNYGYTF. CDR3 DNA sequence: TGTGCCTGGAGACCTCCGGGACAGGGAAACTATGGCTACACCTTC. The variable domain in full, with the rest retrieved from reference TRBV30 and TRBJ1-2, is SQTIHQWPATLVQPVGSPLSLECTVEGTSNPNLYWYRQAAGRGLQLLFYSVGIGQISSEVPQNLSASRPQDRQFILSSKKLLLSDSGFYLCAWRPPGQGNYGYTFGSGTRLTVV.

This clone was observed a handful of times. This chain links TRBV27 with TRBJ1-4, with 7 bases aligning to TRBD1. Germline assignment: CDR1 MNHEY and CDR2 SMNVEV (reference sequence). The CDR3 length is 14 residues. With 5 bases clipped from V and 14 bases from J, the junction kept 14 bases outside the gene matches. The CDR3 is CASSLQPRQGRLFF. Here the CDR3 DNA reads TGTGCCAGCAGTCTGCAGCCCCGACAGGGTCGGCTGTTTTTT.

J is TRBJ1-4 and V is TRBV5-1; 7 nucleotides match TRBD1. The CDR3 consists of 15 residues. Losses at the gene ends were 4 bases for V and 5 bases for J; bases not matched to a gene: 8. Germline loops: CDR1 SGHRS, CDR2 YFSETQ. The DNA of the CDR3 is TGCGCCAGCAGCGCGTGGGACAGTAGAAATGAAAAACTGTTTTTT. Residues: CASSAWDSRNEKLFF.

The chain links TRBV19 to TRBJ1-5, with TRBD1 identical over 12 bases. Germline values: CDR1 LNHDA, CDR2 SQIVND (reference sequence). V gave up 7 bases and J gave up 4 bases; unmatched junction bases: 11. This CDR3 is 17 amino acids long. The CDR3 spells CASTGTGGLIGNQPQHF. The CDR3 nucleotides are TGTGCCAGTACCGGGACAGGGGGCTTAATCGGTAATCAGCCCCAGCATTTT.

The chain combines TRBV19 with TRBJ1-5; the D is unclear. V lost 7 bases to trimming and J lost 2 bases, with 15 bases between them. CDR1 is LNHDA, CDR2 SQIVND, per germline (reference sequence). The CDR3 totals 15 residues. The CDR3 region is CASTPNGQGNQPQHF. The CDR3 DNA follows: TGTGCCAGTACCCCCAATGGGCAGGGCAATCAGCCCCAGCATTTT. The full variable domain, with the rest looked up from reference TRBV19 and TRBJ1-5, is DGGITQSPKYLFRKEGQNVTLSCEQNLNHDAMYWYRQDPGQGLRLIYYSQIVNDFQKGDIAEGYSVSREKKESFPLTVTSAQKNPTAFYLCASTPNGQGNQPQHFGDGTRLSIL.

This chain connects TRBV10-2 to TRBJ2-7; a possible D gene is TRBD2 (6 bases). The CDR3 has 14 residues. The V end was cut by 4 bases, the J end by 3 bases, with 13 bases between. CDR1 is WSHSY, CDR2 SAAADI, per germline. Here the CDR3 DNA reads TGCGCCAGCAGTGGGCGGGGAACAGTCTACGAGCAGTACTTC. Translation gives CASSGRGTVYEQYF.

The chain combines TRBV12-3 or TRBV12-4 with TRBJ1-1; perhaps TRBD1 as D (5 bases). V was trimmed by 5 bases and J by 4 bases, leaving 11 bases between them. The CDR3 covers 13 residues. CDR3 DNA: TGTGCCAGCAGTCTAAAAAGGGGCACTGAAGCTTTCTTT. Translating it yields CASSLKRGTEAFF.

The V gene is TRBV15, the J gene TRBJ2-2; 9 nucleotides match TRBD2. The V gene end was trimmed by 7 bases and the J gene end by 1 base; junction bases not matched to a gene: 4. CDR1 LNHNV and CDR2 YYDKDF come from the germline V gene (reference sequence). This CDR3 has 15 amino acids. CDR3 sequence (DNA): TGTGCCACCACCCCACTAGCGGGGAACACCGGGGAGCTGTTTTTT. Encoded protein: CATTPLAGNTGELFF.

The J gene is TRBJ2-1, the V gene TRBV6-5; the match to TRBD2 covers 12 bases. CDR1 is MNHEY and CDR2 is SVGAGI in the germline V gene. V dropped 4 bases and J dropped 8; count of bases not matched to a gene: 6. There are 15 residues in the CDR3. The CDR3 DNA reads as TGTGCCAGCAGTTCCTCTAGCGGGGGGGTTGATGAGCAGTTCTTC. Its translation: CASSSSSGGVDEQFF.

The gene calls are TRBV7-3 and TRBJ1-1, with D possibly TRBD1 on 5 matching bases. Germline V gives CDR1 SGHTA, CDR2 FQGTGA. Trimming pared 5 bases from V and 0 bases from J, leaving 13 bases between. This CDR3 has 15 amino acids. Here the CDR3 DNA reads TGTGCCAGCAGCCACCTCAGGGTGGTGAACACTGAAGCTTTCTTT. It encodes CASSHLRVVNTEAFF.

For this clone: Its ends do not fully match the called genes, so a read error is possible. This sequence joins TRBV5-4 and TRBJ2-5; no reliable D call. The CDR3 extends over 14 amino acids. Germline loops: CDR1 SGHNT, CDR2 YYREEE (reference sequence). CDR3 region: CASSSRPPQETQYF. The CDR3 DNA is TGTGCCAGCAGCTCACGCCCCCCACAAGAAACCCAGTACTTC.

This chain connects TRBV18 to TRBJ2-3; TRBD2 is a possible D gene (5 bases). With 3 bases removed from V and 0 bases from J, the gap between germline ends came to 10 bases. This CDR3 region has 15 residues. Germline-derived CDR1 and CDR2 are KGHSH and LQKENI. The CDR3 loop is CASSPFRTSTDTQYF. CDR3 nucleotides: TGTGCCAGCTCACCCTTCCGGACTAGCACAGATACGCAGTATTTT.

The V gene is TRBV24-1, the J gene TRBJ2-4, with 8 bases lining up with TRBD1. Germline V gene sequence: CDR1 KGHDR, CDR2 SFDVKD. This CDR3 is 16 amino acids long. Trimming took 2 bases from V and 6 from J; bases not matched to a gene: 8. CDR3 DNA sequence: TGTGCCACCAGTGATTCAGGGGGCCAGGGACTAAACATTCAGTACTTC. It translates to CATSDSGGQGLNIQYF.

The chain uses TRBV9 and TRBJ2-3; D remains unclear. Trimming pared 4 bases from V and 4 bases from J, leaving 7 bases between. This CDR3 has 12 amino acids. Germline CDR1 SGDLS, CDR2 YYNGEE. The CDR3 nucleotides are TGTGCCAGCAGCTTAAATTCAGATACGCAGTATTTT. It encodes CASSLNSDTQYF.

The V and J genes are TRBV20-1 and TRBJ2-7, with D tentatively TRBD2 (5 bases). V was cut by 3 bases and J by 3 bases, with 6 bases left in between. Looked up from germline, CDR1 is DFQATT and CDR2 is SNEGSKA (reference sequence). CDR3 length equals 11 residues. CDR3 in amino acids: CSASEGYEQYF. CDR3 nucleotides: TGCAGTGCTAGCGAGGGCTACGAGCAGTACTTC.

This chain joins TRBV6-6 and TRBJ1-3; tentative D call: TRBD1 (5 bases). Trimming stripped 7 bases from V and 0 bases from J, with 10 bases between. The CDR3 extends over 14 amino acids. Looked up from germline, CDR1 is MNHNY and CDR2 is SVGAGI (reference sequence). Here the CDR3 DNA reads TGTGCCAGCACGACGGGGGGCTCTGGAAACACCATATATTTT. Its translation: CASTTGGSGNTIYF.

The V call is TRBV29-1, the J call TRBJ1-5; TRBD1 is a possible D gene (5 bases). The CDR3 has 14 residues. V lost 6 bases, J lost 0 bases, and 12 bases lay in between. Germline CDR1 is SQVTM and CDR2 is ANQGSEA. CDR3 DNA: TGCAGCGTCGCGGGACGGAATAGCAATCAGCCCCAGCATTTT. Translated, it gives CSVAGRNSNQPQHF.